The 21 T cell receptor beta chains in this list originate from one sample, sequenced in a study of T cells expressing NK-cell markers. TCRdb reprocessed the 5' RACE reads and keeps a single row for each CDR3 protein, giving no DNA. Here the sample table reports some 150,000 distinct CDR3 sequences. Material: blood T cells: a sorted CD56 or NKG2C T cell subset, CD4+ or CD8+ T cells, or bulk PBMC T cells (not recorded which). These receptors originate from a man between 18 and 35 years old in good health.

The chain employs TRBV7-9 and TRBJ1-1; lacking DNA, the TRBD1 call made by TCRdb goes unchecked. Germline CDR1 reads SEHNR; CDR2 reads FQNEAQ (reference sequence). The CDR3 has 16 amino acids. The CDR3 here is CASSPPRTERNTEAFF.

The gene calls are TRBV7-9 and TRBJ1-2; TCRdb gives TRBD1 as the D gene, but with no DNA this cannot be confirmed. Germline loops: CDR1 SEHNR, CDR2 FQNEAQ (reference sequence). The CDR3 is made up of 15 amino acids. This CDR3 is CASSLGGQGARSYTF.

The J gene is TRBJ2-1, the V gene TRBV11-1; the D gene TCRdb calls, TRBD2, cannot be checked with no DNA. The CDR3 extends over 17 amino acids. CDR1 is SGHAT and CDR2 is FQDESV in the germline V gene (reference sequence). The CDR3 region is CASSLPGTRGSYNEQFF. Using reference TRBV11-1 and TRBJ2-1 for the parts outside the CDR3, the full variable domain is EAEVAQSPRYKITEKSQAVAFWCDPISGHATLYWYRQILGQGPELLVQFQDESVVDDSQLPKDRFSAERLKGVDSTLKIQPAELGDSAMYLCASSLPGTRGSYNEQFFGPGTRLTVL.

The rearrangement uses TRBV24-1 and TRBJ2-5; lacking DNA, the TRBD2 call made by TCRdb goes unchecked. Germline V gives CDR1 KGHDR, CDR2 SFDVKD. This CDR3 has 17 amino acids. CDR3 residues: CATSDWGGIAGQETQYF.

V usage is TRBV7-9 and J usage is TRBJ2-1. The CDR3 length is 15 residues. Germline CDR1 reads SEHNR; CDR2 reads FQNEAQ (reference sequence). This CDR3 reads CASSRSGSSKDEQFF.

This rearrangement joins TRBV7-2 to TRBJ2-7; the D gene TCRdb calls, TRBD2, cannot be checked with no DNA. The CDR3 runs 17 residues. Germline CDR1 reads SGHTA; CDR2 reads FQGNSA. The CDR3 loop reads CASSQTGLAGTIYEQYF.

The chain links TRBV21-1 to TRBJ1-1. TRBV21-1 is deemed a pseudogene. This CDR3 contains 16 residues. CDR3: CASTLKPERSNTEAFF.

J is TRBJ2-7 and V is TRBV2; TCRdb outputs TRBD1, but without DNA this stays unchecked. Germline CDR1 and CDR2: SNHLY and FYNNEI. This CDR3 region has 17 residues. The CDR3 loop is CASSDMGQGGEGYEQYF. Variable domain in full (rest from reference TRBV2 and TRBJ2-7): EPEVTQTPSHQVTQMGQEVILRCVPISNHLYFYWYRQILGQKVEFLVSFYNNEISEKSEIFDDQFSVERPDGSNFTLKIRSTKLEDSAMYFCASSDMGQGGEGYEQYFGPGTRLTVT.

The chain couples TRBV20-1 to TRBJ2-2; TCRdb's assignment of TRBD1 cannot be checked, as there is no DNA. This CDR3 is built from 16 residues. Germline V gene lookup returns CDR1 DFQATT and CDR2 SNEGSKA (reference sequence). The CDR3 here is CSARDAGRGNTGELFF.

This chain links TRBV24-1 with TRBJ2-7; the D gene TCRdb calls, TRBD1, cannot be checked with no DNA. This CDR3 comprises 16 residues. CDR1 and CDR2 (germline): KGHDR, SFDVKD. The CDR3 reads CATSDTRQGGIVEQYF.

This chain uses TRBV20-1 with TRBJ2-1; with no DNA, the TCRdb D assignment of TRBD2 cannot be verified. Germline-derived CDR1 and CDR2 are DFQATT and SNEGSKA (reference sequence). The CDR3 contains 14 residues. The CDR3 is CSAIGGRPRNEQFF.

The chain joins TRBV7-8 to TRBJ2-7. This CDR3 is 15 amino acids long. Germline CDR1 and CDR2: SGHVS and FQNEAQ. The chain's CDR3 is CASSLGVGGLYEQYF.

The rearrangement uses TRBV6-6 and TRBJ1-5; TCRdb gives TRBD1 as the D gene, but with no DNA this cannot be confirmed. The CDR3 is 13 amino acids. CDR1 is MNHNY and CDR2 is SVGAGI in the germline V gene (reference sequence). This chain's CDR3 is CASTRDRDQPQHF.

The J gene is TRBJ1-4, the V gene TRBV12-3 or TRBV12-4. This CDR3 contains 12 residues. The CDR3 region is CASTGLTEKLFF.

The V and J genes are TRBV9 and TRBJ2-1; TCRdb outputs TRBD1, but without DNA this stays unchecked. The CDR3 consists of 17 residues. Germline CDR1 SGDLS, CDR2 YYNGEE. The CDR3: CASSVGSGALSYNEQFF. Full variable domain (outside the CDR3, taken from reference TRBV9 and TRBJ2-1): DSGVTQTPKHLITATGQRVTLRCSPRSGDLSVYWYQQSLDQGLQFLIQYYNGEERAKGNILERFSAQQFPDLHSELNLSSLELGDSALYFCASSVGSGALSYNEQFFGPGTRLTVL.

The chain uses TRBV4-1 and TRBJ2-2; TCRdb returns TRBD1, unconfirmable since there is no DNA. This CDR3 is 14 amino acids long. The V gene's germline CDR1 is MGHRA and CDR2 YSYEKL. This chain's CDR3 is CASSQEQGTGELFF.

This chain joins TRBV7-9 and TRBJ2-7; the D call from TCRdb, TRBD2, cannot be confirmed without DNA. CDR3 size: 15 residues. CDR1 is SEHNR and CDR2 is FQNEAQ in the germline V gene (reference sequence). The CDR3 loop reads CASSGSVQSSYEQYF.

The genes are TRBV4-1 and TRBJ2-3; TCRdb's D gene call, TRBD2, goes unchecked for lack of DNA. CDR1 and CDR2 from the germline V gene are MGHRA and YSYEKL. The CDR3 runs to 16 residues. CDR3 region: CASSQGGWGGTDTQYF.

The chain carries TRBV20-1 and TRBJ2-1. CDR3 size: 12 residues. Per the germline V gene, CDR1 is DFQATT and CDR2 is SNEGSKA (reference sequence). This CDR3 is CSARDLLPEQFF.

CDR3 region: CASSGGSSYNEQFF. The chain combines TRBV19 with TRBJ2-1. In germline, CDR1 is LNHDA, CDR2 SQIVND (reference sequence). The CDR3 covers 14 residues.

The rearrangement links TRBV3-1 to TRBJ2-1; TCRdb's D gene call, TRBD2, goes unchecked for lack of DNA. CDR3 length equals 15 residues. The germline gives CDR1 LGHDT, CDR2 YNNKEL (reference sequence). The CDR3: CASRLGAGAYNEQFF.